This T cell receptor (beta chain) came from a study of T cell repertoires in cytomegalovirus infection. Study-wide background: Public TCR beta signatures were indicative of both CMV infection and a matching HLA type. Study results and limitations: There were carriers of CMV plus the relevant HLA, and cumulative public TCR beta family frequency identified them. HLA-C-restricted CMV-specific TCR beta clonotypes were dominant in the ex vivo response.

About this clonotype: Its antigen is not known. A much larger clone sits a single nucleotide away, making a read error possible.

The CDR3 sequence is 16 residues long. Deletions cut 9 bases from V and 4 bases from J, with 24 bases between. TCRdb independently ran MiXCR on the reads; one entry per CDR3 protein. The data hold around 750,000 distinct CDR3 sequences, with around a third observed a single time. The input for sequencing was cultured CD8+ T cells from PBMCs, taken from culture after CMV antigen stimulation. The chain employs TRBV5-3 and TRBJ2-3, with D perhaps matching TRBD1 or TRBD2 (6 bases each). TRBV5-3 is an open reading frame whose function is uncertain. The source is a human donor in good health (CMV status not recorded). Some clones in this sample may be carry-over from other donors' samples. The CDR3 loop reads CANSSGAGNKADTQYF. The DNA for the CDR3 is TGTGCCAACAGTTCGGGGGCAGGGAATAAGGCAGATACGCAGTATTTT.